Below, 8 T cell receptor beta chains from the same sample are listed, as sequenced in a study of OX40 agonist ivuxolimab in advanced cancers. Sequencing was performed with immunoSEQ multiplex PCR; in TCRdb, only in-frame clones are kept and a portion is missing. The table has 60,000 to 65,000 clones, around 90% seen once. This specimen consisted of CD4+ or CD8+ T cells sorted from blood, obtained in a trial of the OX40 agonist ivuxolimab. Receptor source: an adult with an advanced solid tumor such as melanoma, head and neck, liver or kidney cancer.

This sequence joins TRBV5-8 and TRBJ2-3; D may correspond to TRBD1 or TRBD2 (6 bases each). Germline V gene lookup returns CDR1 SGHTS and CDR2 YDEGEE. Trimming pared 3 bases from V and 1 base from J, leaving 15 bases between. The CDR3 is 16 amino acids. DNA for the CDR3: TGTGCCAGCAGCTGGGGGGCTCAGGGAGGCACAGATACGCAGTATTTT. This encodes CASSWGAQGGTDTQYF.

J is TRBJ2-1 and V is TRBV5-4; D is unclear. The CDR3 consists of 12 residues. Germline V gives CDR1 SGHNT, CDR2 YYREEE (reference sequence). Trimming took off 2 bases at V and 7 bases at J, with 7 bases between the two ends. The CDR3 loop is CASSLGFNEQFF. CDR3 coding DNA: TGTGCCAGCAGCTTAGGGTTTAATGAGCAGTTCTTC.

V and J are TRBV11-2 and TRBJ2-1, with D possibly matching TRBD1 (7 bases). CDR1 and CDR2 from the germline V gene are SGHAT and FQNNGV. V was trimmed by 7 bases and J by 5 bases, leaving 12 bases between them. The CDR3 extends over 13 amino acids. CDR3 coding DNA: TGTGCCAGCACCCAGGGGGGCCACAATGAGCAGTTCTTC. This encodes CASTQGGHNEQFF.

The V gene is TRBV4-1, the J gene TRBJ1-2; the match to TRBD1 covers 9 bases. The ends lost 3 bases at V and 2 bases at J; junction bases unmatched: 1. The CDR3 is 14 residues long. CDR1 is MGHRA and CDR2 is YSYEKL in the germline V gene. The CDR3: CASSHGTGNYGYTF. Written as DNA, the CDR3 is TGCGCCAGCAGCCATGGGACAGGGAACTATGGCTACACCTTC.

The chain links TRBV4-2 to TRBJ1-1; the match to TRBD1 covers 8 bases. The CDR3 is made up of 16 amino acids. Germline loops: CDR1 LGHNA, CDR2 YNFKEQ. V lost 0 bases, J lost 3 bases, and 6 bases stayed unmatched. CDR3 in amino acids: CASSQDQGAVDTEAFF. DNA of the CDR3: TGTGCCAGCAGCCAAGATCAGGGGGCCGTTGACACTGAAGCTTTCTTT.

This chain joins TRBV10-3 and TRBJ2-7; 7 bases fit TRBD2. After removal of 4 bases from V and 1 base from J, the junction contained 4 bases not matched to a gene. Germline-derived CDR1 and CDR2 are ENHRY and SYGVKD. This CDR3 contains 14 residues. The CDR3, as DNA: TGTGCCATCAGTGGGGGCGGGAGTTCCTACGAGCAGTACTTC. Encoded protein: CAISGGGSSYEQYF.

The J gene is TRBJ2-5, the V gene TRBV11-2; 9 positions agree with TRBD1. The V and J ends lost 5 bases and 2 bases, in that order; junction bases with no gene match: 9. Germline assignment: CDR1 SGHAT and CDR2 FQNNGV. This CDR3 has 16 residues. In DNA, the CDR3 is TGTGCCAGCAGCAACCGACAGGGGGGGGAACAAGAGACCCAGTACTTC. Amino acids: CASSNRQGGEQETQYF.

The chain carries TRBV9 and TRBJ2-1; 12 bases map to TRBD2. Germline values: CDR1 SGDLS, CDR2 YYNGEE. There are 17 residues in the CDR3. V shed 4 bases and J 4 bases; nucleotides not matched to a gene: 9. The CDR3 DNA follows: TGTGCCAGCAGCTCTAGCGTAGGACTAGCGGGATACAATGAGCAGTTCTTC. This sequence encodes CASSSSVGLAGYNEQFF.